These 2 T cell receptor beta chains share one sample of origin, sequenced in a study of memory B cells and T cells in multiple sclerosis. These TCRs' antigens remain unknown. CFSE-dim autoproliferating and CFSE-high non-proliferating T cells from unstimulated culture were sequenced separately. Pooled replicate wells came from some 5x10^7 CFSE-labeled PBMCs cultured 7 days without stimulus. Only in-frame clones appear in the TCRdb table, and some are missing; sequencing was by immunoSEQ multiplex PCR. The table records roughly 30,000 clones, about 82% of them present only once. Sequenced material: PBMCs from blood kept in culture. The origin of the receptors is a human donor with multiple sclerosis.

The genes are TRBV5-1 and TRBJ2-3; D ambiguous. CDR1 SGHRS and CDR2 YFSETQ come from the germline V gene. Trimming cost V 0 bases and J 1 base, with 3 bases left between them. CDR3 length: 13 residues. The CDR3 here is CASSLARTDTQYF. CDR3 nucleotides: TGCGCCAGCAGCTTGGCCCGCACAGATACGCAGTATTTT. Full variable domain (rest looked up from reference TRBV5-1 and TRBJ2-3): KAGVTQTPRYLIKTRGQQVTLSCSPISGHRSVSWYQQTPGQGLQFLFEYFSETQRNKGNFPGRFSGRQFSNSRSEMNVSTLELGDSALYLCASSLARTDTQYFGPGTRLTVL.

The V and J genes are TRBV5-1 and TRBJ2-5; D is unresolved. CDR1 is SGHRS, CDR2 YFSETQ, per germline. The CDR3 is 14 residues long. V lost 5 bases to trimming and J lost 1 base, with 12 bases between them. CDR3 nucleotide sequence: TGCGCCAGCAGAATTGACACAAGCCAAGAGACCCAGTACTTC. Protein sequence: CASRIDTSQETQYF.